The 6 T cell receptor beta chains presented below share a single source sample, sequenced in a study of regulatory T cells in long-lasting Graves disease. Time point noted: newly diagnosed GD, antithyroid drugs for less than 3 months. From RNA extracted from PBMCs, the TCR library was made. CDR3 regions were amplified by Arm-PCR using iRepertoire HTBI primers to build TCR beta libraries. Each CDR3 protein gets one entry after TCRdb re-called the multiplex PCR reads with MiXCR. The sample has 450,000 to 600,000 distinct CDR3 sequences, roughly 14% seen once. The same specimen was also included in a second study, on T cells in Graves' hyperthyroidism and ophthalmopathy.

Sequenced here: peripheral blood mononuclear cells (PBMCs), sampled at new diagnosis, from a patient treated with antithyroid drugs. The receptors stem from a man aged 25-45 years with Graves disease.

The V call is TRBV20-1, the J call TRBJ1-2, with no clear D. Germline CDR1 DFQATT, CDR2 SNEGSKA (reference sequence). V lost 6 bases and J 7 bases, leaving 21 bases between the germline ends. This CDR3 is 14 amino acids long. The CDR3 reads CSAHPNPSSGGYTF. The CDR3 DNA is TGCAGTGCACATCCGAACCCATCCTCAGGTGGCTACACCTTC.

There are many counts of this clonotype. The V and J genes are TRBV27 and TRBJ2-7; 11 bases map to TRBD2. Germline CDR1 reads MNHEY; CDR2 reads SMNVEV (reference sequence). The CDR3 runs 15 residues. After removal of 7 bases from V and 6 bases from J, the junction contained 11 bases not matched to a gene. DNA for the CDR3: TGTGCCAGCACCCCGACTAGCGGGGCCCCCGGCGAGCAGTACTTC. This encodes CASTPTSGAPGEQYF.

The sample holds many counts of this clonotype. CDR3: CASSKTEGEKLFF. The CDR3 region has the DNA TGTGCCAGCAGCAAGACAGAGGGTGAAAAACTGTTTTTT. V gene TRBV11-2 combines with J gene TRBJ1-4; D might be TRBD1 (5 bases). V lost 5 bases and J 7 bases, leaving 11 bases between the germline ends. This CDR3 region has 13 residues. Germline CDR1 reads SGHAT; CDR2 reads FQNNGV. The complete variable domain, with remaining parts taken from reference TRBV11-2 and TRBJ1-4, reads EAGVAQSPRYKIIEKRQSVAFWCNPISGHATLYWYQQILGQGPKLLIQFQNNGVVDDSQLPKDRFSAERLKGVDSTLKIQPAKLEDSAVYLCASSKTEGEKLFFGSGTQLSVL.

CDR3 coding DNA: TGTGCCAGCTCACCCCAGGGGCCGGGGACCACTGAAGCTTTCTTT. Amino acids: CASSPQGPGTTEAFF. The chain combines TRBV18 with TRBJ1-1; possibly TRBD1 for D (6 bases). Trimming removed 3 bases from V and 4 bases from J, with 15 bases in between. Germline-derived CDR1 and CDR2 are KGHSH and LQKENI. The CDR3 has 15 residues.

This clonotype was seen repeatedly, ten times or more. This chain uses TRBV12-3 or TRBV12-4 with TRBJ2-7; TRBD1 or TRBD2 may be the D gene (5 bases each). CDR3 length: 17 amino acids. V was shortened by 4 bases and J by 5 bases, with 24 bases between the two germline ends. The CDR3 loop reads CASSSPQMGEEEHEQYF. CDR3 bases: TGTGCCAGCAGTTCCCCCCAGATGGGGGAAGAAGAACACGAGCAGTACTTC.

V gene TRBV19 combines with J gene TRBJ2-1; D might be TRBD2 (5 bases). The CDR3 loop spans 11 amino acids. The germline V and J ends were trimmed by 3 bases and 9 bases, with 6 bases remaining between them. Germline CDR1 LNHDA, CDR2 SQIVND (reference sequence). CDR3: CASSIAGEQFF. The CDR3 coding sequence is TGTGCCAGTAGTATTGCGGGTGAGCAGTTCTTC.